One sample yielded the 31 T cell receptor beta chains listed below, sequenced in a study of OX40 agonist ivuxolimab in advanced cancers. Repertoires were generated with immunoSEQ multiplex PCR, while TCRdb's copy carries only in-frame clones and drops some. The data contain roughly 35,000 clones, approximately 86% of them singletons. The sample in question was CD4+ or CD8+ T cells sorted from blood, obtained in a trial of the OX40 agonist ivuxolimab. The receptors shown here come from an adult with an advanced solid tumor such as melanoma, head and neck, liver or kidney cancer.

The chain recombines TRBV5-1 with TRBJ2-5; D is unresolved. CDR1 SGHRS and CDR2 YFSETQ come from the germline V gene. The V and J ends lost 2 bases and 5 bases respectively, with 10 bases between them. The CDR3 length is 13 residues. Here the CDR3 reads CASSFRVRETQYF. The CDR3 DNA sequence: TGCGCCAGCAGCTTTAGGGTTAGGGAGACCCAGTACTTC.

This chain connects TRBV9 to TRBJ1-2, with a tentative D call TRBD1 (5 bases). V lost 4 bases and J lost 8, with 21 bases in between. Germline V gene sequence: CDR1 SGDLS, CDR2 YYNGEE. CDR3 length equals 15 residues. CDR3 nucleotide sequence: TGTGCCAGCAGCCCCGACCAAAGGAGGGGTACGGGCTACACCTTC. It yields the protein CASSPDQRRGTGYTF.

The chain combines TRBV15 with TRBJ2-7, with TRBD2 identical over 13 bases. The CDR3 consists of 15 residues. J was trimmed by 4 bases and V by 1 base; bases with no gene match: 1. Germline assignment: CDR1 LNHNV and CDR2 YYDKDF (reference sequence). The CDR3 protein is CATSRGGLAGYEQYF. In nucleotides, the CDR3 is TGTGCCACCAGCAGAGGGGGACTAGCGGGGTACGAGCAGTACTTC.

The rearrangement joins TRBV5-1 to TRBJ2-6, with D unresolved. The CDR3 has 17 amino acids. Germline CDR1 SGHRS, CDR2 YFSETQ. V lost 0 bases and J 0 bases, leaving 10 bases between the germline ends. In nucleotides, the CDR3 is TGCGCCAGCAGCTTGGGACACCTGAGCTCTGGGGCCAACGTCCTGACTTTC. It encodes CASSLGHLSSGANVLTF.

The rearrangement links TRBV5-1 to TRBJ2-7; D is possibly TRBD1 or TRBD2 (6 bases each). This CDR3 spans 13 amino acids. From germline, CDR1 is SGHRS and CDR2 YFSETQ. V lost 10 bases and J lost 0, with 14 bases in between. In DNA, the CDR3 is TGCGCCGAAGGGGGGCAGACCTCCTACGAGCAGTACTTC. Protein: CAEGGQTSYEQYF. The whole variable domain, filled in from reference TRBV5-1 and TRBJ2-7, reads KAGVTQTPRYLIKTRGQQVTLSCSPISGHRSVSWYQQTPGQGLQFLFEYFSETQRNKGNFPGRFSGRQFSNSRSEMNVSTLELGDSALYLCAEGGQTSYEQYFGPGTRLTVT.

CDR3 coding DNA: TGTGCCAGCAGTTATTCTACCTACACAGATACGCAGTATTTT. It codes for CASSYSTYTDTQYF. V and J are TRBV6-5 and TRBJ2-3; D gene uncertain. Germline-derived CDR1 and CDR2 are MNHEY and SVGAGI. Trimming stripped 3 bases from V and 2 bases from J, with 9 bases between. The CDR3 covers 14 residues.

V gene TRBV5-1 combines with J gene TRBJ2-3; D not certain. V dropped 3 bases and J dropped 2 bases, with 10 bases sitting between them. Germline-derived CDR1 and CDR2 are SGHRS and YFSETQ. CDR3 length: 14 amino acids. Here the CDR3 DNA reads TGCGCCAGCAGCTCGAGATCCTCCACAGATACGCAGTATTTT. Translated, it gives CASSSRSSTDTQYF.

This clone has only one observation. The chain combines TRBV6-1 with TRBJ1-1; D might be TRBD1 (6 bases). The V end lost 9 bases, the J end lost 6 bases, and 17 bases lay between the germline ends. The CDR3 covers 13 residues. Germline V gene data show CDR1 as MNHNS and CDR2 as SASEGT. For the CDR3, the DNA is TGTGCCAGTAACCTACAGGGAAGAGCTGAAGCTTTCTTT. Its translation: CASNLQGRAEAFF.

The chain has TRBV6-6 and TRBJ2-3; 7 bases line up with TRBD2. CDR3 length: 11 residues. Germline CDR1 and CDR2: MNHNY and SVGAGI (reference sequence). Unmatched junction bases numbered 2, after V lost 8 bases and J lost 6 bases. CDR3 sequence reads: CASREVDTQYF. CDR3 nucleotide sequence: TGTGCCAGCCGGGAGGTTGATACGCAGTATTTT.

The chain couples TRBV5-1 to TRBJ2-3, with 10 bases aligning to TRBD1. The junction had 3 bases not matched to a gene; V was cut back by 3 bases and J by 5 bases. CDR1 and CDR2 from the germline V gene are SGHRS and YFSETQ. CDR3 length: 14 residues. CDR3 protein: CASSSGTGEDTQYF. The CDR3 DNA reads as TGCGCCAGCAGCTCCGGGACAGGGGAAGATACGCAGTATTTT.

The CDR3 loop reads CASSGGGNSNQPQHF. As DNA, the CDR3 is TGTGCCAGCAGTGGGGGCGGAAATAGCAATCAGCCCCAGCATTTT. This chain uses TRBV6-1 with TRBJ1-5; D perhaps matches TRBD1 (5 bases). CDR3 length: 15 residues. The V gene's germline CDR1 is MNHNS and CDR2 SASEGT. V was cut by 4 bases and J by 0 bases, with 10 bases left in between.

This clone was picked up a small number of times. V is TRBV30 and J is TRBJ1-6; TRBD1 agrees at 10 bases. Germline V gene data show CDR1 as GTSNPN and CDR2 as SVGIG (reference sequence). The CDR3 sequence is 13 residues long. Unmatched junction bases numbered 3, after V lost 4 bases and J lost 9 bases. The CDR3 here is CAWTDRGLSPLHF. As DNA, the CDR3 is TGTGCCTGGACTGACAGGGGGCTTTCACCCCTCCACTTT.

Here the CDR3 reads CASSWGTANYGYTF. In nucleotides, the CDR3 is TGTGCCAGCAGCTGGGGGACAGCTAACTATGGCTACACCTTC. The rearrangement joins TRBV7-2 to TRBJ1-2; 7 bases match TRBD1. The CDR3 runs to 14 residues. CDR1 and CDR2 (germline): SGHTA, FQGNSA. The V gene end was trimmed by 4 bases and the J gene end by 0 bases; junction bases not matched to a gene: 2.

The chain has TRBV6-6 and TRBJ2-7; 7 bases map to TRBD1. The CDR3 is made up of 15 amino acids. Trimming cost V 6 bases and J 5 bases; bases outside gene matches: 13. Germline values: CDR1 MNHNY, CDR2 SVGAGI (reference sequence). DNA of the CDR3: TGTGCCAGCAGAGCCGCGACAGGGTACGGGAACGAGCAGTACTTC. Translating gives CASRAATGYGNEQYF.

V and J are TRBV9 and TRBJ2-5; 12 bases agree with TRBD2. V was clipped by 4 bases and J by 0 bases; unmatched bases: 4. This CDR3 has 16 amino acids. Germline V lookup: CDR1 SGDLS, CDR2 YYNGEE. The CDR3 sequence: CASSPRLAGDQETQYF. The CDR3 DNA sequence: TGTGCCAGCAGCCCCAGACTAGCGGGGGACCAAGAGACCCAGTACTTC.

J is TRBJ1-4 and V is TRBV7-9; D is unclear. The V gene's germline CDR1 is SEHNR and CDR2 FQNEAQ (reference sequence). The V and J ends lost 2 bases and 5 bases respectively, with 9 bases between them. CDR3 size: 14 residues. The CDR3: CASSLQSRNEKLFF. The CDR3 DNA is TGTGCCAGCAGCTTACAATCCAGAAATGAAAAACTGTTTTTT. Using reference TRBV7-9 and TRBJ1-4 for the parts outside the CDR3, the full variable domain is DTGVSQNPRHKITKRGQNVTFRCDPISEHNRLYWYRQTLGQGPEFLTYFQNEAQLEKSRLLSDRFSAERPKGSFSTLEIQRTEQGDSAMYLCASSLQSRNEKLFFGSGTQLSVL.

This clone has more than one count but fewer than ten. The V call is TRBV9, the J call TRBJ1-1, with 7 bases fitting TRBD1. CDR1 and CDR2 from the germline V gene are SGDLS and YYNGEE. With V trimmed by 0 bases and J by 10 bases, 6 bases remained unmatched. The CDR3 contains 13 residues. In nucleotides, the CDR3 is TGTGCCAGCAGCGTAGAAAGCAGGGGGGCAGCTTTCTTT. Translation gives CASSVESRGAAFF.

The V gene is TRBV27, the J gene TRBJ1-5, with D unclear. V was shortened by 6 bases and J by 9 bases, with 6 bases between the two germline ends. The germline V gene has CDR1 MNHEY and CDR2 SMNVEV (reference sequence). This CDR3 is built from 10 residues. The CDR3 region is CASSSRPQHF. The CDR3 nucleotides read TGTGCCAGCAGCTCCCGGCCCCAGCATTTT.

J is TRBJ2-3 and V is TRBV6-1; 7 bases map to TRBD2. CDR1 is MNHNS, CDR2 SASEGT, per germline. After removal of 8 bases from V and 3 bases from J, the junction contained 11 bases not matched to a gene. The CDR3 consists of 15 residues. CDR3 in amino acids: CASLPWGGGTDTQYF. The CDR3 region has the DNA TGTGCCAGCCTACCCTGGGGGGGAGGGACAGATACGCAGTATTTT.

This sequence joins TRBV5-1 and TRBJ1-3, with D possibly matching TRBD1 (5 bases). CDR1 and CDR2 from the germline V gene are SGHRS and YFSETQ. The CDR3 contains 13 residues. The germline V and J ends were trimmed by 0 bases and 8 bases, with 9 bases remaining between them. The CDR3 DNA reads as TGCGCCAGCAGCTTGGTTGGGGCAGACACCATATATTTT. This translates into CASSLVGADTIYF.

As to this clone: In the same sample, other DNA sequences code for this CDR3. The CDR3 sequence is CASSEGRGRGGYTF. In nucleotides, the CDR3 is TGTGCCAGCAGTGAAGGCAGGGGGCGGGGTGGCTACACCTTC. The chain links TRBV2 to TRBJ1-2; TRBD1 agrees at 8 bases. This CDR3 comprises 14 residues. The ends lost 1 base at V and 7 bases at J; junction bases unmatched: 5. The germline CDR1 and CDR2 sequences are SNHLY and FYNNEI.

The chain uses TRBV2 and TRBJ2-5, with D possibly TRBD1 on 6 matching bases. Germline V gives CDR1 SNHLY, CDR2 FYNNEI. V shed 5 bases and J shed 4 bases, with 14 bases lying between them. The CDR3 runs 14 residues. CDR3 nucleotide sequence: TGTGCCAGCAGTTTTTACCCACAGGGAGAGACCCAGTACTTC. It codes for CASSFYPQGETQYF.

The V gene is TRBV7-2, the J gene TRBJ2-7; D is perhaps TRBD1 (5 bases). Germline CDR1 reads SGHTA; CDR2 reads FQGNSA. There are 15 residues in the CDR3. Trimming took off 2 bases at V and 3 bases at J, with 14 bases between the two ends. CDR3 amino acids: CASSLPPTDSYEQYF. The CDR3 nucleotides are TGTGCCAGCAGCTTACCCCCGACAGATAGCTACGAGCAGTACTTC. Together with reference TRBV7-2 and TRBJ2-7, the CDR3 gives the full variable domain: GAGVSQSPSNKVTEKGKDVELRCDPISGHTALYWYRQSLGQGLEFLIYFQGNSAPDKSGLPSDRFSAERTGGSVSTLTIQRTQQEDSAVYLCASSLPPTDSYEQYFGPGTRLTVT.

The chain employs TRBV30 and TRBJ2-3; D ambiguous. The germline V gene encodes CDR1 GTSNPN and CDR2 SVGIG (reference sequence). The CDR3 has 12 amino acids. Trimming stripped 1 base from V and 0 bases from J, with 2 bases between. CDR3 sequence reads: CAWSESTDTQYF. The DNA for the CDR3 is TGTGCCTGGAGTGAAAGCACAGATACGCAGTATTTT. Full variable domain (rest looked up from reference TRBV30 and TRBJ2-3): SQTIHQWPATLVQPVGSPLSLECTVEGTSNPNLYWYRQAAGRGLQLLFYSVGIGQISSEVPQNLSASRPQDRQFILSSKKLLLSDSGFYLCAWSESTDTQYFGPGTRLTVL.

V gene TRBV4-3 combines with J gene TRBJ1-2; D is perhaps TRBD1 (5 bases). The germline gives CDR1 LGHNA, CDR2 YSLEER. CDR3 length: 16 residues. Trimming left V 2 bases short and J 6 bases short, with 19 bases between. The CDR3 protein is CASSQLGLGGSDGYTF. In nucleotides, the CDR3 is TGCGCCAGCAGCCAATTGGGACTCGGAGGGAGTGATGGCTACACCTTC.

CDR3 in DNA: TGTGCCGCATGGGGGGGGCTGAACACTGAAGCTTTCTTT. This gives the protein CAAWGGLNTEAFF. The chain links TRBV6-5 to TRBJ1-1; D perhaps matches TRBD1 (6 bases). The CDR3 consists of 13 residues. Germline loops: CDR1 MNHEY, CDR2 SVGAGI. Trimming removed 11 bases from V and 0 bases from J, with 13 bases in between.

This clone came up once. The rearrangement joins TRBV7-6 to TRBJ2-1, with a tentative D call TRBD1 (5 bases). The CDR3 contains 15 residues. V lost 1 base and J lost 7, with 14 bases in between. Germline V gene lookup returns CDR1 SGHVS and CDR2 FNYEAQ. The CDR3 loop reads CASSLELDRFNEQFF. The CDR3, as DNA: TGTGCCAGCAGCTTAGAGTTAGACAGATTTAATGAGCAGTTCTTC.

The genes are TRBV12-2 and TRBJ1-1; TRBD1 is the table's D call, not checked against the DNA. TRBV12-2 is noted as a pseudogene. There are 15 residues in the CDR3. CDR3 coding DNA: TGTGCAAGTCGACAACGACAGGGGGCGATGGATGAAGCTTTCTTT. This sequence encodes CASRQRQGAMDEAFF.

This chain connects TRBV10-3 to TRBJ2-1; D might be TRBD2 (7 bases). CDR3 length: 14 amino acids. The V end was cut by 8 bases, the J end by 3 bases, with 14 bases between. Per the germline V gene, CDR1 is ENHRY and CDR2 is SYGVKD. CDR3 region: CAISPGGLYNEQFF. The CDR3, as DNA: TGTGCCATCTCACCCGGGGGGCTCTACAATGAGCAGTTCTTC.

The rearrangement uses TRBV14 and TRBJ2-5; D possibly uses TRBD1 or TRBD2 (5 bases each). CDR1 is SGHDN, CDR2 FVKESK, per germline. V lost 2 bases and J lost 1, with 14 bases in between. This CDR3 is 16 amino acids long. CDR3 residues: CASSQNAPGTQETQYF. CDR3 nucleotide sequence: TGTGCCAGCAGCCAAAATGCCCCCGGGACCCAAGAGACCCAGTACTTC. Filled out from reference TRBV14 and TRBJ2-5, the complete variable domain reads EAGVTQFPSHSVIEKGQTVTLRCDPISGHDNLYWYRRVMGKEIKFLLHFVKESKQDESGMPNNRFLAERTGGTYSTLKVQPAELEDSGVYFCASSQNAPGTQETQYFGPGTRLLVL.

The chain joins TRBV4-2 to TRBJ2-1; 8 bases fit TRBD2. Unmatched junction bases numbered 7, after V lost 0 bases and J lost 6 bases. The CDR3 has 16 amino acids. Germline loops: CDR1 LGHNA, CDR2 YNFKEQ. The CDR3 sequence: CASSQDRAGGPNEQFF. The CDR3 DNA is TGTGCCAGCAGCCAAGATCGGGCGGGGGGCCCCAATGAGCAGTTCTTC.